This T cell receptor (beta chain) was identified during a study of CD8+ T cells in alopecia areata (dated by TCRdb to 2017 to 2018). Background on the whole study: Treated patients were enrolled in an open-label pilot trial of oral tofacitinib, 5 to 10 mg twice daily, for moderate-to-severe alopecia areata. immunoSEQ multiplex PCR using 35 Vbeta forward primers and 13 Jbeta reverse primers was used to amplify TCRbeta CDR3 regions. For the treated patients, the SALT score, which quantifies what percentage of scalp surface area is affected, served as the measure of disease severity. RNA came from the PAXgene miRNA kit for fixed scalp, the miRNeasy kit for PBMCs, and the RNeasy kit for mouse skin. In humans, TCRbeta sequencing was performed on scalp tissue and on sorted CD4+ and CD8+ peripheral blood T cells from healthy controls and from patients with patchy or totalis/universalis alopecia areata. To study T cell clonal expansion in alopecia areata, the researchers applied high-throughput TCRbeta sequencing to both the C3H/HeJ mouse model and human patients. Tofacitinib was administered for 6 to 18 months, and 6 months of follow-up off drug were then conducted to assess delayed response and recurrence. Scalp clonality was compared across normal scalp (n=4), patchy alopecia areata scalp (n=8), and alopecia totalis/universalis scalp (n=8). Patients on tofacitinib were biopsied at baseline and after 4 and 24 weeks of treatment, and several of the patients also had a later scalp biopsy. Overall results and qualifications from the work: Compared with normal scalp, lesional scalp had higher clonality and more expanded CD8+ clones, particularly in alopecia totalis/universalis, a pattern that suggests antigenic drive. Resident alphabeta T cells in normal human skin are also sequenced, complicating scalp TCR repertoire analysis, unlike mouse skin dominated by gammadelta T cells. Tofacitinib significantly decreased scalp clonality and the number of expanded CD8+ clones among the top 100 scalp clones. Shared TCR sequences between patients were less evident than in mice, which may be partly attributable to HLA diversity in the patient population. Because the treated cohort was small and had just a single nonresponder, larger studies are needed to establish links between baseline CD8+ expansion and response. Many expanded lesional clones persisted in scalp and blood during tofacitinib treatment, which may partly explain relapse after stopping treatment.

In the paper's terms, the time point label means: roughly 27 days on oral tofacitinib. Per the publication, the treatment or condition label means: oral pan-JAK inhibitor, 5-10 mg twice daily. From alopecia areata patients, peripheral blood was collected along with lesional scalp punch biopsies. After PBMCs were isolated by density centrifugation and stained for CD3, CD4 and CD8, a FACSAria was used to sort CD4+ and CD8+ T cells. Library construction relied on the immunoSEQ multiplex PCR assay. RNA was extracted from all samples and reverse transcribed into cDNA, which served as template for TCR sequencing. SuperScript III was used to make first-strand cDNA, primed with a 2:1 mix of oligo-dT and random hexamers. A synthetic immune receptor repertoire was used to gauge amplification bias, and whatever bias remained was removed computationally. The original pipeline was this. Raw reads were preprocessed for error removal, and CDR3 was defined according to IMGT conventions as running from the conserved cysteine to phenylalanine. To get clonality, Shannon entropy was normalized by log2 of the number of productive unique TCRs and the result was subtracted from 1. Whether scalp clones were CD4 or CD8 was inferred by matching scalp TCRbeta sequences against CD4 and CD8 repertoires sorted from blood. TCRdb took over this immuneACCESS table, retaining in-frame rearrangements with V and J assigned. Such tables are incomplete; in checked studies, under half of the missing clones stem from an unresolved V gene, and the remainder is unexplained. V and J calls and clone size are given by that table; D and trimming were obtained from the DNA. This sample is represented by 100,000 to 150,000 clones; 60% to 65% of them were singletons. 5.7% of the sample is held by the ten biggest clonotypes.

With regard to this clone: Which antigen it targets is not known. Base qualities were left out, and no much larger clone turns up one base away.

As encoded in the germline V gene, CDR1 is SGHRS while CDR2 is YFSETQ. Cut back by 4 bases and 2 bases, the V and J ends lie 13 bases apart. From its cysteine to its phenylalanine, the CDR3 spans 14 amino acids. Only the CDR3 part of the read is kept: 42 bases, read in frame from the first base. The source is a human donor with alopecia areata. The chain was built from TRBV5-1 and TRBJ2-7, with the D segment identity uncertain. Sample: CD4+ T cells sorted from blood, taken at week 4, from a patient treated with tofacitinib. The nucleotide sequence is given as TGCGCCAGCAGCCCCCCGACGGAAACCTACGAGCAGTACTTC. The translation is CASSPPTETYEQYF. Where the CDR3 stops, the reference TRBV5-1 and TRBJ2-7 genes take over; the full variable domain is KAGVTQTPRYLIKTRGQQVTLSCSPISGHRSVSWYQQTPGQGLQFLFEYFSETQRNKGNFPGRFSGRQFSNSRSEMNVSTLELGDSALYLCASSPPTETYEQYFGPGTRLTVT.